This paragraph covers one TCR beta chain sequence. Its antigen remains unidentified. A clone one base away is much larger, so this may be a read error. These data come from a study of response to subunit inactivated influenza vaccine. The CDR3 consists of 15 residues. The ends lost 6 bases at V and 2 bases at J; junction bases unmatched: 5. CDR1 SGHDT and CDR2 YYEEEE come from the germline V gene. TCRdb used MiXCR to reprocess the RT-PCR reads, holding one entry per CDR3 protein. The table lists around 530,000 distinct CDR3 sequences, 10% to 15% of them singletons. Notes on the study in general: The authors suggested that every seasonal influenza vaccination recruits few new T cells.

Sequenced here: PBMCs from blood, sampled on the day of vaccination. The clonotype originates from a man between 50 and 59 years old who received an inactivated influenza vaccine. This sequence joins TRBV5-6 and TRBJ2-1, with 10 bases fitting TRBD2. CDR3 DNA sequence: TGTGCCAGCACGCTAGCGGGGGTTACCTACAATGAGCAGTTCTTC. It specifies CASTLAGVTYNEQFF.